This T cell receptor (beta chain) was captured in a study of cytomegalovirus exposure and HLA in healthy donors. Comments on this clone: Its antigen is unknown.

PCR was performed using 60 Vbeta and 13 Jbeta primers. The method was immunoSEQ multiplex PCR; TCRdb's version includes in-frame clones alone and lacks a portion of them. Of 150,000 to 200,000 clones in the sample, around 75% were seen once. Germline-derived CDR1 and CDR2 are SGHVS and FQNEAQ. The CDR3 contains 16 residues. Deletions cut 0 bases from V and 4 bases from J, with 16 bases between. Study-wide results and limits: TCR beta V segments were, for the most part, productive about 87% or about 30% of the time in an earlier analysis. A later analysis found most CMV-associated TCR beta chains apparently HLA-restricted.

Sequenced sample: PBMCs. The chain is built from TRBV7-8 and TRBJ2-7; a weak D match, TRBD1 (5 bases). The TCR was taken from a woman in her 50s in good health and CMV-seronegative. CDR3 in DNA: TGTGCCAGCAGCTTAGCGCAGGGAAGGGCCGGGTACGAGCAGTACTTC. Translated, it gives CASSLAQGRAGYEQYF.